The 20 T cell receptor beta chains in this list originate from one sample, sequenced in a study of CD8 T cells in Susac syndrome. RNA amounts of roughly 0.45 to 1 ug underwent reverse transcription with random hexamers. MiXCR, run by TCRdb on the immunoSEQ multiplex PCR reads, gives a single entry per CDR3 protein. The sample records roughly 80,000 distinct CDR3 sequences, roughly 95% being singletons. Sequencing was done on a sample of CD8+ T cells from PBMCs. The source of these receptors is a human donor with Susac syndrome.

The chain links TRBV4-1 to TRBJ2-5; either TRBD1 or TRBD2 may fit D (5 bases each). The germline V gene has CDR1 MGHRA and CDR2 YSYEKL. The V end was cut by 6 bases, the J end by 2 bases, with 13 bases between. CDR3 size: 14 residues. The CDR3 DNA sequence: TGCGCCAGCAGTCAGGGACGCTTTCAAGAGACCCAGTACTTC. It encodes CASSQGRFQETQYF.

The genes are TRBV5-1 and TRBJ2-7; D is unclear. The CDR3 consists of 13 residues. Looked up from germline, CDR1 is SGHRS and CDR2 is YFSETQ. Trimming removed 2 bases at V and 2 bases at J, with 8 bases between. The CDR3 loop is CASSLRDPYEQYF. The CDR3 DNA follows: TGCGCCAGCAGCTTACGAGACCCCTACGAGCAGTACTTC.

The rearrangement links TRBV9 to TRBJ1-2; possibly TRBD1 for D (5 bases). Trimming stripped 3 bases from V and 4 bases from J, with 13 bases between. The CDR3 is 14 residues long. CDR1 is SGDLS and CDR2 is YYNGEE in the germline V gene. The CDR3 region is CASSEGYRTYGYTF. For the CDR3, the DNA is TGTGCCAGCAGCGAGGGGTACAGAACCTATGGCTACACCTTC.

The CDR3 spells CASSGGSGHPAGGTEAFF. In DNA form, the CDR3 reads TGTGCCAGCAGCGGTGGATCGGGACACCCCGCCGGGGGGACTGAAGCTTTCTTT. The chain has TRBV9 and TRBJ1-1; D possibly corresponds to TRBD1 (6 bases). CDR3 length equals 18 residues. Germline lookup yields CDR1 SGDLS and CDR2 YYNGEE. Trimming pared 3 bases from V and 5 bases from J, leaving 26 bases between.

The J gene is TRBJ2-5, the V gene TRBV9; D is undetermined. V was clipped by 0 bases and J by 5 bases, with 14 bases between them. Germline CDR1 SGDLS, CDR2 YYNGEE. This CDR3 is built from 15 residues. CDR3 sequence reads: CASSVEGTLTETQYF. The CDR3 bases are TGTGCCAGCAGCGTAGAAGGCACCCTGACGGAGACCCAGTACTTC.

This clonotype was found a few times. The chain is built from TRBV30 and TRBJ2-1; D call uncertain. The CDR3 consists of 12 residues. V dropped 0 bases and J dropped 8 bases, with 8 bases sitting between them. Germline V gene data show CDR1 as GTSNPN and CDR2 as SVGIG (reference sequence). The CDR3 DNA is TGTGCCTGGAGTGTCACAGTTTATGAGCAGTTCTTC. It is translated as CAWSVTVYEQFF.

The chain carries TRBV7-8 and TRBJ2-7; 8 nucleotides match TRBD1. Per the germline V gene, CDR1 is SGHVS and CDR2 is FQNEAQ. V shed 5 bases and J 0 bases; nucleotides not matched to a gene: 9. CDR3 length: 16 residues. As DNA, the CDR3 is TGTGCCAGCAGCCAGCGGCCAGGGGGCGCCTCCTACGAGCAGTACTTC. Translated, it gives CASSQRPGGASYEQYF.

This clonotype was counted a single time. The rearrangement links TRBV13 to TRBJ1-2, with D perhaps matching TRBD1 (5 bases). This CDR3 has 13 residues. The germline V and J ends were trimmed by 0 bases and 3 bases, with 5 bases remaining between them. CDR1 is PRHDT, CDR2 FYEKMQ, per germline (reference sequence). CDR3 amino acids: CASSLGRDYGYTF. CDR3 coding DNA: TGTGCCAGCAGCTTAGGCAGGGACTATGGCTACACCTTC.

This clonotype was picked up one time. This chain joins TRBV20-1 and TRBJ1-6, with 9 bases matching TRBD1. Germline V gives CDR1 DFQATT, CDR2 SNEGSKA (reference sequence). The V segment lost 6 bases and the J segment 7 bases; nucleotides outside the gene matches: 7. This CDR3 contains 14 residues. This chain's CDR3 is CSAPNRGLNSPLHF. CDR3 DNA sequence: TGCAGTGCGCCTAACAGGGGGCTAAATTCACCCCTCCACTTT.

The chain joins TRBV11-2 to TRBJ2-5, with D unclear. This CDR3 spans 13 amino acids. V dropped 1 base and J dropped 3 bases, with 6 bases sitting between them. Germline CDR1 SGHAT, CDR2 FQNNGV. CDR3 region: CASSLVRKETQYF. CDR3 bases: TGTGCCAGCAGCTTAGTCCGGAAAGAGACCCAGTACTTC.

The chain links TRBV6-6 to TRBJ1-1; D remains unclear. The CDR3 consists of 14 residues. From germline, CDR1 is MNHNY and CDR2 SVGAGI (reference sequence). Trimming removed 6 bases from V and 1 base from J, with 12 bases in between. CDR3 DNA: TGTGCCAGCAGACCCGTGGAGAGGAACACTGAAGCTTTCTTT. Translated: CASRPVERNTEAFF.

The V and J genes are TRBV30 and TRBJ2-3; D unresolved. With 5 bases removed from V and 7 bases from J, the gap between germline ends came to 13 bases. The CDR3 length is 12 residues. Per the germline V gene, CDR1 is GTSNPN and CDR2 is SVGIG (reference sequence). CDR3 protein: CAWFSYTNTQYF. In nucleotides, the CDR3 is TGTGCCTGGTTTTCCTACACCAATACGCAGTATTTT. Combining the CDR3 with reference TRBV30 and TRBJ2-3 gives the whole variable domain SQTIHQWPATLVQPVGSPLSLECTVEGTSNPNLYWYRQAAGRGLQLLFYSVGIGQISSEVPQNLSASRPQDRQFILSSKKLLLSDSGFYLCAWFSYTNTQYFGPGTRLTVL.

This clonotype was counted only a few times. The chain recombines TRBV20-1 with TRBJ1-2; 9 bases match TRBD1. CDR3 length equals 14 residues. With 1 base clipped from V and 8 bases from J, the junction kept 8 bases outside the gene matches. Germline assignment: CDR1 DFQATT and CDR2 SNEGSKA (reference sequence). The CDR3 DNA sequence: TGCAGTGCTAGAGTCCGGACAGGGGTTGAAGGCTACACCTTC. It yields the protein CSARVRTGVEGYTF.

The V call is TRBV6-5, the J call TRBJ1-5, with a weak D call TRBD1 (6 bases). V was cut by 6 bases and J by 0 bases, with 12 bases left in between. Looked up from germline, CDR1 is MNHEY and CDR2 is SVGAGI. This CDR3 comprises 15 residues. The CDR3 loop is CASRHRDNSNQPQHF. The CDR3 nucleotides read TGTGCCAGCAGGCACCGGGACAATAGCAATCAGCCCCAGCATTTT.

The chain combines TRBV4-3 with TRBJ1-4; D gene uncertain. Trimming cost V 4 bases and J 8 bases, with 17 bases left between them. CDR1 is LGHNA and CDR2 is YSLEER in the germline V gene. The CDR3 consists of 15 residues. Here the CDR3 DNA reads TGCGCCAGCAGCCTCCGGACGTCAGGTCAGGAAAAACTGTTTTTT. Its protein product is CASSLRTSGQEKLFF.

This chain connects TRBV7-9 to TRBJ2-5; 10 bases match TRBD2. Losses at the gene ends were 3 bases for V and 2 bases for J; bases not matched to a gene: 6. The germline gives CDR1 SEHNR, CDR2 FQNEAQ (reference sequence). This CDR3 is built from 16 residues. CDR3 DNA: TGTGCCAGCAGCTTTCCGCTAGCGGGGGATCAAGAGACCCAGTACTTC. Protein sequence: CASSFPLAGDQETQYF.

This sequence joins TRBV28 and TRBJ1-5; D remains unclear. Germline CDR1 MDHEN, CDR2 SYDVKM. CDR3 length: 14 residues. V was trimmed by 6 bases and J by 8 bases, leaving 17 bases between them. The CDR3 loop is CASSRRSSGEPQHF. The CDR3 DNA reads TGTGCCAGCAGCCGCCGGTCGAGTGGGGAGCCCCAGCATTTT.

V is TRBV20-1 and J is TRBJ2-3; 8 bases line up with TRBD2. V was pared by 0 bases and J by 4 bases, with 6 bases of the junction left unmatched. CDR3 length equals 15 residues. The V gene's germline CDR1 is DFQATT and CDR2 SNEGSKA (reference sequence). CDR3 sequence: CSARDFGGAADTQYF. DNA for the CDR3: TGCAGTGCTAGAGATTTCGGGGGGGCCGCAGATACGCAGTATTTT.

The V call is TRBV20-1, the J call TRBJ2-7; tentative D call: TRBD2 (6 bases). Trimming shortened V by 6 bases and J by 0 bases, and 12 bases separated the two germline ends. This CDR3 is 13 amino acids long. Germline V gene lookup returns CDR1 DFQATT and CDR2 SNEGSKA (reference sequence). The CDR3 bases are TGCAGTGCCTCGCGGGGCCACTCCTACGAGCAGTACTTC. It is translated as CSASRGHSYEQYF.

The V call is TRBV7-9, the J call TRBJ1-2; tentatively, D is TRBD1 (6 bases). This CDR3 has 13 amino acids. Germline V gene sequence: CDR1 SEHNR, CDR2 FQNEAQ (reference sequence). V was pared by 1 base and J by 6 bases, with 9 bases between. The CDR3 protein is CASSLGTVDGYTF. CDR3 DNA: TGTGCCAGCAGCTTAGGGACAGTTGATGGCTACACCTTC.